A selection of T cell receptor beta chains follows, all from one sample in a study of blood T cell repertoires in COVID-19. Repertoires were generated with immunoSEQ multiplex PCR, while TCRdb's copy carries only in-frame clones and drops some. The sample records 80,000 to 95,000 clones, approximately 89% being singletons. The sample taken for sequencing was peripheral blood. The origin of the receptors is a human donor in a cohort sampled during active COVID-19. The CDR3 runs from the conserved cysteine through the conserved F or W. A D gene is named only where the DNA matches it firmly. Part of the rows lack a size; the others show once, few, many or a class for expanded clones.

v_call,d_call,j_call,clone_size,cdr3_aa,cdr3_nt
TRBV6-6,.,TRBJ1-6,.,CASSSTVGGSPLHF,TGTGCCAGCAGTTCGACAGTGGGCGGTTCACCCCTCCACTTT
TRBV30,.,TRBJ1-1,.,CAWTRGGNTEAFF,TGTGCCTGGACCCGGGGGGGGAACACTGAAGCTTTCTTT
TRBV27,TRBD1,TRBJ1-4,.,CASSSGGTNEKLFF,TGTGCCAGCAGTTCAGGGGGGACTAATGAAAAACTGTTTTTT
TRBV12-3/TRBV12-4,.,TRBJ2-7,.,CASSADTYEQYF,TGTGCCAGCAGTGCTGACACCTACGAGCAGTACTTC
TRBV7-9,TRBD2,TRBJ2-2,.,CASSLIGGGRTGELFF,TGTGCCAGCAGTCTTATTGGCGGGGGACGCACCGGGGAGCTGTTTTTT
TRBV30,.,TRBJ2-7,.,CASSRDSSYEQYF,TGTGCCTCGAGCCGCGACAGCAGCTACGAGCAGTACTTC
TRBV15,TRBD1,TRBJ2-3,.,CATSRDRATDTQYF,TGTGCCACCAGCAGGGACAGGGCCACAGATACGCAGTATTTT
TRBV18,.,TRBJ1-2,.,CASSLYGGDVAYGYTF,TGTGCCAGCTCACTTTATGGCGGGGACGTCGCCTATGGCTACACCTTC
TRBV2,TRBD1,TRBJ1-5,once,CASSDPRQGNQPQHF,TGTGCCAGCAGTGACCCCCGACAGGGGAATCAGCCCCAGCATTTT
TRBV9,.,TRBJ1-1,.,CASSVVAGNTEAFF,TGTGCCAGCAGCGTAGTTGCAGGCAACACTGAAGCTTTCTTT
TRBV20-1,.,TRBJ1-4,.,CSAQSNEKLFF,TGCAGTGCACAGAGTAATGAAAAACTGTTTTTT
TRBV25-1,TRBD2,TRBJ2-7,.,CASSATSGVSYEQYF,TGTGCCAGCAGTGCGACTAGCGGGGTCTCCTACGAGCAGTACTTC
TRBV5-5,.,TRBJ2-3,.,CASSLYSTDTQYF,TGTGCCAGCAGCTTGTATAGCACAGATACGCAGTATTTT
TRBV10-3,.,TRBJ2-3,.,CAISRSGPSVSTDTQYF,TGTGCCATCAGTCGGAGCGGTCCTAGCGTTAGCACAGATACGCAGTATTTT
TRBV4-3,.,TRBJ2-7,.,CASSQDRQGSYEQYF,TGCGCCAGCAGCCAAGATCGCCAGGGTTCCTACGAGCAGTACTTC
TRBV5-3,.,TRBJ2-7,once,CARSLKGNHEQYF,TGTGCCAGAAGCTTAAAGGGGAACCACGAGCAGTACTTC
TRBV25-1,TRBD2,TRBJ2-2,.,CASSLGGTGELFF,TGTGCCAGCAGCCTCGGGGGGACCGGGGAGCTGTTTTTT
TRBV11-3,TRBD1,TRBJ2-7,.,CASSLGQGAYEQYF,TGTGCCAGCAGCTTAGGACAGGGGGCCTACGAGCAGTACTTC
TRBV6-5,.,TRBJ1-5,.,CASSYTGSNQPQHF,TGTGCCAGCAGTTACACAGGGAGCAATCAGCCCCAGCATTTT